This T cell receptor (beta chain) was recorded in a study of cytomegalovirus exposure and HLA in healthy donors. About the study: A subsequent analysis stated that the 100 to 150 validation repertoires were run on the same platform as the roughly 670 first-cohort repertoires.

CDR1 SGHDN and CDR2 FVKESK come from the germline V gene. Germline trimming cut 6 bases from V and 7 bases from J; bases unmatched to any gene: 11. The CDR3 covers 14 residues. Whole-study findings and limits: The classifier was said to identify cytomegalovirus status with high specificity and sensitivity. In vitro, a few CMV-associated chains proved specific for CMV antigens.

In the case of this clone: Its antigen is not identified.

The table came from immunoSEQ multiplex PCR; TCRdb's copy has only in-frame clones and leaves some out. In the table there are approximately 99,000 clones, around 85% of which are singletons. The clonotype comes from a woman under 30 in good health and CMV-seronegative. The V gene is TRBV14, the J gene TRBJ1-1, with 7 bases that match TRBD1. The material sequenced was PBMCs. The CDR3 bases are TGTGCCAGCAGGCCCATGACAGGGTGGGGTGAAGCTTTCTTT. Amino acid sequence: CASRPMTGWGEAFF.